The clone carrying this T cell receptor beta chain has just a few counts. The antigen remains unidentified. The CDR3 contains 15 residues. The V gene end was trimmed by 4 bases and the J gene end by 5 bases; junction bases not matched to a gene: 9. Germline CDR1 MNHNS, CDR2 SASEGT. The data were obtained in a study of tumor-infiltrating lymphocytes in primary liver carcinoma. Total RNA (approximately 0.5 ug) served as template for TCR beta cDNA synthesis primed by a constant-region primer. Three nested multiplex PCR rounds, a slightly modified ARM-PCR method, built the TCR beta libraries. The first two PCR rounds used TRBV1-TRBV30 forward primers with a C-beta reverse primer, 9 to 10 cycles each. TCRdb reprocessed the multiplex PCR reads via MiXCR and lists one record per CDR3 protein. The repertoire includes 300,000 to 350,000 distinct CDR3 sequences, less than 75% of them detected once, and roughly 6.5% sits in the top ten.

Study-wide points: For tumor-adjacent and tumor-blood pairs, overlap was less than that seen for tumor region pairs. Since sampling was bulk and unsorted, CD4+ and CD8+ repertoires were not compared.

Extraction also yielded germline DNA, while blood RNA was obtained from unsorted whole blood. Sequencing was performed on peripheral blood. The V and J genes are TRBV6-1 and TRBJ2-7; 9 bases are a match to TRBD1. The sequence derives from a man aged 40-55 years with primary liver carcinoma and hepatitis B virus infection. The CDR3 protein is CASSGRDRGYNEQYF. For the CDR3, the DNA is TGTGCCAGCAGTGGACGAGACAGGGGGTACAACGAGCAGTACTTC.